A selection of T cell receptor beta chains follows, all from one sample in a study of chemoradiotherapy in HPV16-positive cancers. Clones were read by immunoSEQ multiplex PCR, and TCRdb kept only the in-frame ones, dropping some. Here the sample spans about 860 clones, 90% to 95% being singletons. The sequences come from tumor tissue, collected from a patient who underwent chemoradiotherapy. These receptors were collected from a human donor with HPV-associated anogenital cancer. The CDR3 runs from the conserved cysteine through the conserved F or W. The D gene is left open where the match is weak. Size values are once, few and many counts, or a class for expanded clones, and some rows have none.

v_call: TRBV2; d_call: TRBD1; clone_size: NA; j_call: TRBJ1-5; cdr3_aa: CASSRWDRENQPQHF; cdr3_nt: TGTGCCAGCAGTCGTTGGGACAGGGAAAATCAGCCCCAGCATTTT
v_call: TRBV6-1; d_call: NA; clone_size: NA; j_call: TRBJ2-6; cdr3_aa: CATLQRGSGANVLTF; cdr3_nt: TGTGCCACCCTTCAACGTGGGTCTGGGGCCAACGTCCTGACTTTC
v_call: TRBV4-2; d_call: NA; clone_size: NA; j_call: TRBJ1-3; cdr3_aa: CASSQDHVLSGNTIYF; cdr3_nt: TGTGCCAGCAGCCAAGATCACGTCCTCTCTGGAAACACCATATATTTT
v_call: TRBV7-2; d_call: NA; clone_size: NA; j_call: TRBJ2-7; cdr3_aa: CASSPSYEQYF; cdr3_nt: TGTGCCAGCAGTCCTTCCTACGAGCAGTACTTC
v_call: TRBV5-4; d_call: NA; clone_size: NA; j_call: TRBJ2-4; cdr3_aa: CASSLQGAKNIQYF; cdr3_nt: TGTGCCAGCAGCTTGCAGGGGGCCAAAAACATTCAGTACTTC
v_call: TRBV10-1; d_call: NA; clone_size: NA; j_call: TRBJ2-5; cdr3_aa: CASSYRDQETQYF; cdr3_nt: TGCGCCAGCAGTTACCGGGACCAAGAGACCCAGTACTTC
v_call: TRBV13; d_call: NA; clone_size: NA; j_call: TRBJ2-2; cdr3_aa: CASSFGGRYTGELFF; cdr3_nt: TGTGCCAGCAGCTTCGGGGGCAGGTACACCGGGGAGCTGTTTTTT
v_call: TRBV19; d_call: NA; clone_size: once; j_call: TRBJ2-5; cdr3_aa: CASSSLHSRQETQYF; cdr3_nt: TGTGCCAGTAGTTCCCTCCATTCCAGGCAAGAGACCCAGTACTTC
v_call: TRBV15; d_call: NA; clone_size: NA; j_call: TRBJ2-7; cdr3_aa: CATSREANSYEQYF; cdr3_nt: TGTGCCACCAGCAGAGAGGCGAACTCCTACGAGCAGTACTTC
v_call: TRBV5-6; d_call: TRBD1; clone_size: NA; j_call: TRBJ2-5; cdr3_aa: CASSIDRGGLQETQYF; cdr3_nt: TGTGCCAGCAGCATAGACAGGGGGGGACTACAAGAGACCCAGTACTTC
v_call: TRBV11-3; d_call: TRBD2; clone_size: NA; j_call: TRBJ2-1; cdr3_aa: CASSLGGLAGGNGEQFF; cdr3_nt: TGTGCCAGCAGCTTAGGGGGACTAGCGGGGGGTAATGGTGAGCAGTTCTTC
v_call: TRBV2; d_call: NA; clone_size: NA; j_call: TRBJ2-1; cdr3_aa: CASRGASPFF; cdr3_nt: TGTGCCAGCCGTGGTGCTAGCCCGTTCTTC
v_call: TRBV7-9; d_call: TRBD1; clone_size: NA; j_call: TRBJ1-2; cdr3_aa: CASSFQGAEGGYTF; cdr3_nt: TGTGCCAGCAGCTTCCAGGGGGCGGAGGGTGGCTACACCTTC
v_call: TRBV7-1; d_call: NA; clone_size: NA; j_call: TRBJ2-6; cdr3_aa: CASSSVRRGQSRANVLTF; cdr3_nt: TGTGCCAGCAGCTCAGTTAGACGAGGACAAAGTCGGGCCAACGTCCTGACTTTC
v_call: TRBV7-9; d_call: NA; clone_size: few; j_call: TRBJ2-5; cdr3_aa: CASSLRDGQETQYF; cdr3_nt: TGTGCCAGCAGCCTCCGGGACGGACAAGAGACCCAGTACTTC
v_call: TRBV6-1; d_call: TRBD1; clone_size: NA; j_call: TRBJ1-6; cdr3_aa: CAIRTGGVSPLHF; cdr3_nt: TGTGCCATCAGGACAGGGGGCGTTTCACCCCTCCACTTT
v_call: TRBV2; d_call: NA; clone_size: NA; j_call: TRBJ1-4; cdr3_aa: CASSENGRLSNEKLFF; cdr3_nt: TGTGCCAGCAGTGAGAACGGACGCTTATCTAATGAAAAACTGTTTTTT